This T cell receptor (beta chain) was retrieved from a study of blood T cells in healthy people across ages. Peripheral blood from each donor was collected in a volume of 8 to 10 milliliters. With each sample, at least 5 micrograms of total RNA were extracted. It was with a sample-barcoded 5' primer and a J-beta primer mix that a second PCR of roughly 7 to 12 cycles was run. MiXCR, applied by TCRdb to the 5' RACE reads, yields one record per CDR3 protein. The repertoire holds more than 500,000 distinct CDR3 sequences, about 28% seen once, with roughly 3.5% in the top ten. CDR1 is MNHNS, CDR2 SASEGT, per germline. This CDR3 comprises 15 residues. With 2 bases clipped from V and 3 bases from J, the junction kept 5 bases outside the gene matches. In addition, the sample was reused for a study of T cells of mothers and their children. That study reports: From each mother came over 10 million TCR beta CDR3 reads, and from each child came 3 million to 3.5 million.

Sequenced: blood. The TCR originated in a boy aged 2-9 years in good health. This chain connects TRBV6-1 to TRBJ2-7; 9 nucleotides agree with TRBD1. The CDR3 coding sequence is TGTGCCAGCAGTGAATTCCAGGGACAGGGCTACGAGCAGTACTTC. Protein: CASSEFQGQGYEQYF.